Listed here are 32 T cell receptor beta chains from one sample, sequenced in a study of technical replicates of blood from a handful of donors (TCRdb year 2017). The library relied on the immunoSEQ multiplex PCR assay. In TCRdb, the immuneACCESS table is reduced to in-frame sequences with V and J assigned. These tables do not hold every clone; where another copy was compared, an unresolved V gene accounts for under half, and the others remain unexplained. This sample has 91,000 or so clones in its table, and about 95% of those were observed once. The top ten clones comprise about 0.35% of the sample. The sample was T cells isolated from PBMCs. The receptors stem from a human donor in good health.

V gene TRBV4-1 combines with J gene TRBJ1-1; 10 bases fit TRBD1. CDR3 length equals 14 residues. The junction had 6 bases not matched to a gene; V was cut back by 4 bases and J by 7 bases. Germline lookup yields CDR1 MGHRA and CDR2 YSYEKL. This CDR3 reads CASSLEDRGDEAFF. For the CDR3, the DNA is TGCGCCAGCAGCCTCGAGGACAGGGGGGATGAAGCTTTCTTT.

Note on this clone: The junction differs from germline at one of its ends, possibly a read error. The chain employs TRBV4-1 and TRBJ2-3; 9 bases fit TRBD2. The CDR3 has 19 residues. Germline V gene sequence: CDR1 MGHRA, CDR2 YSYEKL. The CDR3 protein is CASSQVDLAGLTITDPQYF. The CDR3 nucleotides read TGCGCCAGCAGCCAAGTTGACCTAGCGGGACTTACAATCACAGATCCGCAGTATTTT.

The rearrangement links TRBV6-5 to TRBJ2-7; 7 nucleotides agree with TRBD1. CDR1 is MNHEY, CDR2 SVGAGI, per germline. The ends lost 2 bases at V and 3 bases at J; junction bases unmatched: 4. This CDR3 is 14 amino acids long. CDR3 coding DNA: TGTGCCAGCAGTTACACCCGACAGGGCTACGAGCAGTACTTC. Protein: CASSYTRQGYEQYF.

This chain uses TRBV18 with TRBJ1-5, with a possible D match to TRBD1 (6 bases). V was shortened by 0 bases and J by 2 bases, with 8 bases between the two germline ends. This CDR3 has 15 residues. Germline assignment: CDR1 KGHSH and CDR2 LQKENI. The CDR3 bases are TGTGCCAGCTCACCACCGGGACACGGCAATCAGCCCCAGCATTTT. Its protein is CASSPPGHGNQPQHF.

This chain uses TRBV7-9 with TRBJ2-3, with D possibly matching TRBD1 (6 bases). CDR1 is SEHNR and CDR2 is FQNEAQ in the germline V gene (reference sequence). The V and J ends lost 3 bases and 4 bases respectively, with 11 bases between them. The length of the CDR3 is 14 residues. CDR3 protein: CASSFSGVPDTQYF. CDR3 DNA: TGTGCCAGCAGCTTTTCAGGGGTGCCAGATACGCAGTATTTT.

The chain uses TRBV4-1 and TRBJ2-6; D possibly corresponds to TRBD2 (5 bases). V was trimmed by 4 bases and J by 0 bases, leaving 13 bases between them. CDR1 and CDR2 (germline): MGHRA, YSYEKL. CDR3 length: 17 residues. CDR3 protein: CASSRGSVSSGANVLTF. The CDR3 bases are TGCGCCAGCAGCCGAGGGTCCGTCAGCTCTGGGGCCAACGTCCTGACTTTC.

The chain is built from TRBV18 and TRBJ2-3, with TRBD2 matching over 11 bases. Germline CDR1 is KGHSH and CDR2 is LQKENI. Trimming at V came to 3 bases and at J to 4 bases, leaving 0 bases not matched to a gene. This CDR3 spans 14 amino acids. The CDR3 sequence is CASSPSGRADTQYF. The DNA of the CDR3 is TGTGCCAGCTCACCTAGCGGGAGGGCAGATACGCAGTATTTT.

The chain has TRBV9 and TRBJ2-3, with D possibly being TRBD2 (5 bases). This CDR3 is built from 16 residues. Trimming shortened V by 3 bases and J by 1 base, and 15 bases separated the two germline ends. CDR1 SGDLS and CDR2 YYNGEE come from the germline V gene. The CDR3: CASSAGEPSGTDTQYF. CDR3 in DNA: TGTGCCAGCAGCGCCGGGGAACCATCGGGCACAGATACGCAGTATTTT. Together with reference TRBV9 and TRBJ2-3, the CDR3 gives the full variable domain: DSGVTQTPKHLITATGQRVTLRCSPRSGDLSVYWYQQSLDQGLQFLIQYYNGEERAKGNILERFSAQQFPDLHSELNLSSLELGDSALYFCASSAGEPSGTDTQYFGPGTRLTVL.

The V gene is TRBV27, the J gene TRBJ1-2; 10 nucleotides align to TRBD1. This CDR3 spans 14 amino acids. CDR1 and CDR2 (germline): MNHEY, SMNVEV (reference sequence). V dropped 3 bases and J dropped 3; count of bases not matched to a gene: 1. CDR3 bases: TGTGCCAGCAGTTTTGGACAGGGGGACTATGGCTACACCTTC. This gives the protein CASSFGQGDYGYTF.

The chain has TRBV7-9 and TRBJ1-1; D is unclear. CDR1 and CDR2 (germline): SEHNR, FQNEAQ (reference sequence). V lost 2 bases and J 1 base, leaving 8 bases between the germline ends. The CDR3 extends over 14 amino acids. The CDR3 DNA reads TGTGCCAGCAGCTTAACAGAAGCGAACACTGAAGCTTTCTTT. Translating gives CASSLTEANTEAFF.

The chain is built from TRBV9 and TRBJ2-1, with a tentative D call TRBD1 (5 bases). Deletions cut 2 bases from V and 0 bases from J, with 9 bases between. CDR3 size: 15 residues. Looked up from germline, CDR1 is SGDLS and CDR2 is YYNGEE. The CDR3 DNA sequence: TGTGCCAGCAGCGTGGGGCGACTCTCCTACAATGAGCAGTTCTTC. It codes for CASSVGRLSYNEQFF.

The J gene is TRBJ1-5, the V gene TRBV9, with D unresolved. The CDR3 spans 13 residues. Germline assignment: CDR1 SGDLS and CDR2 YYNGEE. Deletions cut 0 bases from V and 5 bases from J, with 6 bases between. CDR3 residues: CASSVASDQPQHF. CDR3 DNA sequence: TGTGCCAGCAGCGTAGCTTCAGATCAGCCCCAGCATTTT.

J is TRBJ2-2 and V is TRBV7-9, with a tentative D call TRBD2 (6 bases). This CDR3 is built from 16 residues. The V gene's germline CDR1 is SEHNR and CDR2 FQNEAQ (reference sequence). Between the trimmed V and J ends, which lost 11 bases and 1 base, there was a span of 20 bases. CDR3 sequence: CALPLVGGLNTGELFF. CDR3 bases: TGTGCCTTACCCCTGGTGGGAGGTTTGAACACCGGGGAGCTGTTTTTT.

The chain employs TRBV10-1 and TRBJ2-7; D uncertain. V shed 0 bases and J shed 3 bases, with 9 bases lying between them. This CDR3 is built from 14 residues. Germline CDR1 and CDR2: WNHNN and SYGVQD (reference sequence). CDR3 in amino acids: CASSESAIIYEQYF. DNA for the CDR3: TGCGCCAGCAGTGAGTCAGCTATAATCTACGAGCAGTACTTC.

The V gene is TRBV6-6, the J gene TRBJ2-7, with TRBD2 matching over 10 bases. The CDR3 length is 15 residues. The V segment lost 5 bases and the J segment 1 base; nucleotides outside the gene matches: 5. Germline loops: CDR1 MNHNY, CDR2 SVGAGI (reference sequence). The CDR3 sequence: CASSIRTSGSYEQYF. CDR3 nucleotides: TGTGCCAGCAGTATCCGGACTAGCGGATCCTACGAGCAGTACTTC.

The chain uses TRBV9 and TRBJ1-3, with 7 positions matching TRBD1. The V gene's germline CDR1 is SGDLS and CDR2 YYNGEE. V lost 4 bases to trimming and J lost 2 bases; unmatched junction nucleotides: 3. This CDR3 has 14 residues. CDR3 loop: CASSIGTAGNTIYF. In DNA form, the CDR3 reads TGTGCCAGCAGCATTGGGACAGCTGGAAACACCATATATTTT.

CDR3 loop: CASSEHNTGELFF. The CDR3 DNA follows: TGTGCCAGCAGTGAACATAACACCGGGGAGCTGTTTTTT. The chain joins TRBV6-4 to TRBJ2-2; no definite D call. CDR3 length: 13 amino acids. Germline CDR1 MRHNA, CDR2 SNTAGT. V shed 3 bases and J shed 2 bases, with 4 bases lying between them.

The gene calls are TRBV5-4 and TRBJ2-2; 10 nucleotides agree with TRBD1. Looked up from germline, CDR1 is SGHNT and CDR2 is YYREEE (reference sequence). There are 14 residues in the CDR3. Trimming cost V 3 bases and J 6 bases; bases outside gene matches: 2. The CDR3 loop is CASSWTGGAGELFF. CDR3 DNA sequence: TGTGCCAGCAGCTGGACAGGGGGGGCCGGGGAGCTGTTTTTT.

The rearrangement uses TRBV7-9 and TRBJ2-1; D may be TRBD2 (5 bases). Deletions cut 6 bases from V and 5 bases from J, with 29 bases between. Germline CDR1 SEHNR, CDR2 FQNEAQ (reference sequence). The CDR3 length is 19 residues. In DNA, the CDR3 is TGTGCCAGCAGATACCTTTTAATCGGTCGGCGGGCGGACCACAATGAGCAGTTCTTC. Translating gives CASRYLLIGRRADHNEQFF.

V is TRBV9 and J is TRBJ2-7, with 8 bases matching TRBD2. CDR1 is SGDLS and CDR2 is YYNGEE in the germline V gene. J gave up 6 bases and V 1 base, and 18 bases lay outside the gene matches. This CDR3 spans 18 amino acids. Here the CDR3 DNA reads TGTGCCAGCAGCGTAACCCCCATATCAGCGGGAGTTAGGGGCGAGCAGTACTTC. Its translation is CASSVTPISAGVRGEQYF.

The rearrangement links TRBV25-1 to TRBJ1-1; the D gene is possibly TRBD1 (5 bases). CDR1 is MGHDK and CDR2 is SYGVNS in the germline V gene. The CDR3 is 14 amino acids. V shed 5 bases and J shed 3 bases, with 13 bases lying between them. The CDR3 sequence is CASSTGGPDTEAFF. The CDR3 nucleotides read TGTGCCAGCAGTACGGGGGGACCGGACACTGAAGCTTTCTTT. The complete variable domain, with remaining parts taken from reference TRBV25-1 and TRBJ1-1, reads EADIYQTPRYLVIGTGKKITLECSQTMGHDKMYWYQQDPGMELHLIHYSYGVNSTEKGDLSSESTVSRIRTEHFPLTLESARPSHTSQYLCASSTGGPDTEAFFGQGTRLTVV.

The V gene is TRBV28, the J gene TRBJ2-7; 9 nucleotides align to TRBD2. Germline V gene sequence: CDR1 MDHEN, CDR2 SYDVKM. V trimming: 6 bases; J trimming: 4 bases; junction bases outside the gene matches: 13. The CDR3 is made up of 16 amino acids. As DNA, the CDR3 is TGTGCCAGCAGCTTCGACCTAGCGGGACTCTCGTACGAGCAGTACTTC. This sequence encodes CASSFDLAGLSYEQYF.

This clone has just a few counts. The chain carries TRBV6-5 and TRBJ1-2, with D possibly matching TRBD1 (6 bases). This CDR3 contains 13 residues. Germline loops: CDR1 MNHEY, CDR2 SVGAGI. The V end was cut by 2 bases, the J end by 5 bases, with 9 bases between. CDR3 region: CASSYNGQYGYTF. DNA of the CDR3: TGTGCCAGCAGTTACAATGGACAGTATGGCTACACCTTC.

The chain is built from TRBV7-2 and TRBJ2-3, with D possibly TRBD1 on 6 matching bases. There are 15 residues in the CDR3. Trimming pared 1 base from V and 2 bases from J, leaving 10 bases between. Germline lookup yields CDR1 SGHTA and CDR2 FQGNSA. The CDR3 region is CASSLDRVSTDTQYF. CDR3 in DNA: TGTGCCAGCAGCTTAGACAGGGTTTCCACAGATACGCAGTATTTT. The full variable domain, completed using reference TRBV7-2 and TRBJ2-3, is GAGVSQSPSNKVTEKGKDVELRCDPISGHTALYWYRQSLGQGLEFLIYFQGNSAPDKSGLPSDRFSAERTGGSVSTLTIQRTQQEDSAVYLCASSLDRVSTDTQYFGPGTRLTVL.

This rearrangement joins TRBV10-3 to TRBJ2-2; 13 bases are a match to TRBD2. The germline V gene has CDR1 ENHRY and CDR2 SYGVKD. The CDR3 totals 15 residues. V shed 4 bases and J 5 bases; nucleotides not matched to a gene: 1. This chain's CDR3 is CAISVGLAGTGELFF. The CDR3 bases are TGTGCCATCAGTGTGGGACTAGCGGGAACCGGGGAGCTGTTTTTT.

This chain joins TRBV10-3 and TRBJ1-2; TRBD1 matches 7 bases. This CDR3 has 12 residues. V was pared by 5 bases and J by 6 bases, with 3 bases of the junction left unmatched. Germline V gene sequence: CDR1 ENHRY, CDR2 SYGVKD. CDR3: CAISRDRDGYTF. The CDR3 DNA is TGTGCCATCAGTAGAGACAGGGATGGCTACACCTTC.

The V call is TRBV5-1, the J call TRBJ2-5; 8 bases line up with TRBD2. After removal of 0 bases from V and 6 bases from J, the junction contained 4 bases not matched to a gene. Germline-derived CDR1 and CDR2 are SGHRS and YFSETQ. This CDR3 is 14 amino acids long. The CDR3 sequence: CASSLGVAGQTQYF. CDR3 DNA sequence: TGCGCCAGCAGCTTGGGCGTAGCGGGACAGACCCAGTACTTC.

This sequence joins TRBV29-1 and TRBJ2-4; the D gene is possibly TRBD1 (6 bases). V lost 6 bases, J lost 1 base, and 19 bases lay in between. The CDR3 is 16 amino acids. Germline CDR1 and CDR2: SQVTM and ANQGSEA. CDR3 sequence: CSVRRFAGVAKNIQYF. DNA for the CDR3: TGCAGCGTGAGACGATTTGCAGGGGTTGCCAAAAACATTCAGTACTTC.

The chain recombines TRBV30 with TRBJ1-4; 10 nucleotides line up with TRBD1. The CDR3 is 12 amino acids. The junction had 4 bases not matched to a gene; V was cut back by 7 bases and J by 8 bases. Germline lookup yields CDR1 GTSNPN and CDR2 SVGIG (reference sequence). This CDR3 is CASGTGDEKLFF. CDR3 in DNA: TGTGCCTCCGGGACAGGGGACGAAAAACTGTTTTTT.

The V and J genes are TRBV9 and TRBJ1-2; no firm D call. This CDR3 region has 11 residues. V was clipped by 4 bases and J by 2 bases, with 3 bases between them. Germline values: CDR1 SGDLS, CDR2 YYNGEE. The CDR3 spells CASSQNYGYTF. CDR3 nucleotide sequence: TGTGCCAGCAGCCAAAACTATGGCTACACCTTC.

The CDR3 DNA reads as TGTGCCAGCAGCGCGGGGACAGCTGGTGGCTACACCTTC. Protein: CASSAGTAGGYTF. The chain links TRBV9 to TRBJ1-2, with 7 bases that match TRBD1. This CDR3 has 13 amino acids. Germline V gene lookup returns CDR1 SGDLS and CDR2 YYNGEE. V shed 3 bases, J shed 7 bases, and the junction held 6 bases outside the gene matches.

The V and J genes are TRBV5-6 and TRBJ1-5, with 11 bases lining up with TRBD1. Trimming took 7 bases from V and 3 from J; bases not matched to a gene: 3. The CDR3 consists of 14 residues. Germline CDR1 is SGHDT and CDR2 is YYEEEE. CDR3 sequence: CASGTGGDNQPQHF. The CDR3 nucleotides are TGTGCCAGCGGGACAGGGGGGGACAATCAGCCCCAGCATTTT.